This is a list of T cell receptor beta chains from one sample in a study of CD8 T cells in ankylosing spondylitis. One entry per CDR3 protein results from TCRdb running MiXCR on the 5' RACE reads. Of 200,000 to 250,000 distinct CDR3 sequences listed, around 8% were seen once; the top ten hold more than 4%. The sequenced sample was blood, either unsorted or a sorted T cell fraction (not recorded which). The receptor source for this set is a female donor with ankylosing spondylitis or in good health (not recorded which). Each CDR3 is given with its conserved first and last residue. The D gene is left open where the match is weak. Clone size appears in some rows only: once, few, many, or a class for an expanded clone.

cdr3_aa cdr3_nt v_call d_call j_call clone_size
CASRLGTSGTQETQYF TGTGCCAGCAGACTTGGGACTAGCGGAACCCAAGAGACCCAGTACTTC TRBV6-2/TRBV6-3 TRBD2 TRBJ2-5 NA
CASSPNTGELFF TGTGCCAGCAGCCCGAACACCGGGGAGCTGTTTTTT TRBV5-1 NA TRBJ2-2 many
CASSQGDIQYF TGTGCCAGCAGCCAGGGTGACATTCAGTACTTC TRBV27 NA TRBJ2-4 many
CSVDPPDPRAEAFF TGCAGCGTTGACCCGCCGGACCCCAGGGCTGAAGCTTTCTTT TRBV29-1 NA TRBJ1-1 many
CASSDGTTNNEQFF TGCGCCAGCAGCGACGGGACTACCAACAATGAGCAGTTCTTC TRBV5-1 TRBD2 TRBJ2-1 many
CASSQSFKTGGDEQFF TGTGCCAGCAGCCAAAGTTTCAAGACAGGGGGAGATGAGCAGTTCTTC TRBV4-2 TRBD1 TRBJ2-1 many
CASTSAAGVYHEQFF TGTGCCAGCACCAGCGCAGCGGGAGTGTACCATGAGCAGTTCTTC TRBV12-3/TRBV12-4 TRBD2 TRBJ2-1 many
CASSLLAGTGTEQYF TGTGCCAGCAGCCTACTGGCCGGGACAGGGACCGAGCAGTACTTC TRBV3-1 TRBD1 TRBJ2-7 many
CASSSSGSSTDTQYF TGTGCCAGCAGCTCGAGCGGATCTAGCACAGATACGCAGTATTTT TRBV7-2 NA TRBJ2-3 many
CASSGRGGEKLFF TGTGCCAGCAGCGGTAGGGGCGGGGAAAAACTGTTTTTT TRBV12-3/TRBV12-4 NA TRBJ1-4 many
CATTGRGGTDTQYF TGTGCCACAACCGGGAGAGGGGGCACAGATACGCAGTATTTT TRBV7-9 NA TRBJ2-3 NA
CASSSGGGTRTYEQYF TGTGCCAGCAGCTCTGGAGGCGGGACTAGAACCTACGAGCAGTACTTC TRBV7-9 TRBD2 TRBJ2-7 NA
CASSLEAGGPSTGELFF TGTGCCAGCAGCTTAGAGGCCGGGGGACCATCCACCGGGGAGCTGTTTTTT TRBV11-3 NA TRBJ2-2 many
CSVGWGPEGEAFF TGCAGCGTTGGTTGGGGGCCGGAGGGTGAAGCTTTCTTT TRBV29-1 NA TRBJ1-1 NA
CASSTGSRTDTQYF TGTGCCAGCAGTACCGGGAGTCGCACAGATACGCAGTATTTT TRBV6-2/TRBV6-3 NA TRBJ2-3 many